This T cell receptor beta chain was captured by sequencing in a study of early T cells in non-severe SARS-CoV-2 infection. Overall study context: Sequencing targeted bulk RNA from unsorted whole blood, leaving chains unpaired.

This clonotype showed up many times. Its specificity is unknown. Study-level results: Matches to VDJdb favored anti-spike CD8 responses and missed private and CD4 specificities.

The protocol attached unique molecular identifiers to individual cDNA molecules. A single record per CDR3 protein comes from TCRdb applying MiXCR to the 5' RACE reads. The table lists tens of thousands of distinct CDR3 sequences, less than 15% of them singletons. The CDR3 runs to 13 residues. Per germline, CDR1 SQVTM and CDR2 ANQGSEA. Deletions cut 6 bases from V and 3 bases from J, with 12 bases between. Sequenced material: whole blood. The receptor's source is an adult who was a healthcare worker with PCR-confirmed SARS-CoV-2 infection or an uninfected control (not recorded which). This rearrangement joins TRBV29-1 to TRBJ2-1; D call uncertain. CDR3 loop: CSVSADIYNEQFF. In DNA form, the CDR3 reads TGCAGCGTCTCGGCGGATATCTACAATGAGCAGTTCTTC.